This T cell receptor beta chain comes out of a study of early T cells in non-severe SARS-CoV-2 infection. Study-wide background: Sequencing of bulk RNA from unsorted whole blood was done, without chain pairing. The study, taken as a whole, reports: Anti-spike CD8 responses were favored by VDJdb matching, which missed private and CD4 specificities.

Of note for this clonotype: Its antigen is not identified.

CDR3 length: 15 amino acids. Looked up from germline, CDR1 is LNHDA and CDR2 is SQIVND (reference sequence). The V end was cut by 1 base, the J end by 4 bases, with 14 bases between. Unique molecular identifier tags were affixed to discrete cDNA molecules. TCRdb re-derived calls from the 5' RACE reads in MiXCR, one entry per CDR3 protein. Counted here are roughly 93,000 distinct CDR3 sequences, about 10% occurring once; the ten biggest clones make up approximately 5.4%. The rearrangement uses TRBV19 and TRBJ2-7, with D perhaps matching TRBD1 or TRBD2 (5 bases each). The specimen was whole blood. The sequence came from an adult who was a healthcare worker with PCR-confirmed SARS-CoV-2 infection or an uninfected control (not recorded which). CDR3 in amino acids: CASSIVAGTSYEQYF. The CDR3 nucleotides read TGTGCCAGTAGTATAGTGGCAGGGACGAGTTACGAGCAGTACTTC.